This TCR beta chain was documented in a study of shared clonotypes between healthy human individuals. The wider study: Aged 18 to 49, the donors were two women and a few men. General observations from the study: Rarefaction analysis demonstrated incomplete sorted-subset sequencing notwithstanding large depth. What limited the represented genetic and exposure-history diversity was the small number of donors.

All the donors were Caucasian adults who lived in Nashville, Tennessee. Some clones are missing from TCRdb's copy, which holds only in-frame ones; the method was immunoSEQ multiplex PCR. Of about 2.4 million clones detected, approximately 93% appear once; the ten largest clones hold about 0.39%. Note on this clone: Its specificity is not known. Other DNA sequences within the sample encode an identical CDR3.

Germline lookup yields CDR1 KGHSH and CDR2 LQKENI. The CDR3 has 13 residues. V lost 3 bases, J lost 2 bases, and 7 bases lay in between. The sequenced material came from naive CD4+ T cells from PBMCs. As for subset: CD45RA+ positively selected. The chain recombines TRBV18 with TRBJ2-5; D remains ambiguous. The sequence came from a man younger than 35 in good health. Some clones in this sample may be carry-over from other donors' samples. The CDR3 region is CASSPGQQETQYF. The CDR3 nucleotides are TGTGCCAGCTCACCCGGCCAGCAAGAGACCCAGTACTTC.